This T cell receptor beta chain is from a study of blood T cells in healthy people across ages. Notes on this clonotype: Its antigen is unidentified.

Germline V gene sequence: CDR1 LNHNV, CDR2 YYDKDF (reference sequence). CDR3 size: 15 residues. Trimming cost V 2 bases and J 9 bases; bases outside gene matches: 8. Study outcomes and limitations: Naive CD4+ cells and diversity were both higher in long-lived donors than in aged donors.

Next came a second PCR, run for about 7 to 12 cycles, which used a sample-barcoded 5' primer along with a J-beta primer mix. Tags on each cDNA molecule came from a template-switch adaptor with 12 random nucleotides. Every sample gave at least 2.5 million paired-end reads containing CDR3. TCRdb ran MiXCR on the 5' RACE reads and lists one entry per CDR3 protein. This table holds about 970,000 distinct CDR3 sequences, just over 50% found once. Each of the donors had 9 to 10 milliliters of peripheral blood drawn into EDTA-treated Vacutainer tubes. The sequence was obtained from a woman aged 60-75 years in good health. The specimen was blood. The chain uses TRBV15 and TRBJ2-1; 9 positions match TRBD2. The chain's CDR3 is CATSRIWREGGEQFF. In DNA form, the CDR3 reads TGTGCCACCAGCAGAATCTGGCGGGAGGGTGGTGAGCAGTTCTTC. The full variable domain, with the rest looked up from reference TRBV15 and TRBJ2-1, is DAMVIQNPRYQVTQFGKPVTLSCSQTLNHNVMYWYQQKSSQAPKLLFHYYDKDFNNEADTPDNFQSRRPNTSFCFLDIRSPGLGDTAMYLCATSRIWREGGEQFFGPGTRLTVL.